The subject of this entry is one TCR beta chain. Its antigen is unknown. CDR3 size: 13 residues. With 3 bases removed from V and 4 bases from J, the gap between germline ends came to 9 bases. In germline, CDR1 is MNHEY, CDR2 SVGAGI. The data belong to a study of long-term antiretroviral therapy in people with HIV. Across the whole study: In the earliest collections, sampling predates the 2015 immediate-ART recommendation by about a decade.

Each HIV-infected participant was given treatment in the United States. Version v3.0 of the immunoSEQ assay was performed at survey level. Clones were sequenced by immunoSEQ multiplex PCR, and TCRdb holds only the in-frame ones, with some missing. The table shows 23,000 or so clones, with around four fifths occurring only once. Study conclusions and caveats: Blood dating 2004 to 2017 may reflect older ART regimens.

This specimen consisted of unsorted PBMCs, obtained roughly 4.1 years after starting antiretroviral therapy. The chain joins TRBV6-5 to TRBJ1-2, with D unresolved. This clonotype was sampled from a man aged 25-45 years with HIV. In DNA form, the CDR3 reads TGTGCCAGCAGTTATGGGCCCCCCTATGGCTACACCTTC. This encodes CASSYGPPYGYTF.